The present T cell receptor beta chain was sequenced within a study of T cell responses to AZD1222 COVID-19 vaccine. Some clones are missing from TCRdb's copy, which holds only in-frame ones; the method was immunoSEQ multiplex PCR. The sample yields tens of thousands of clones, roughly 85% seen once. Germline CDR1 reads KGHSH; CDR2 reads LQKENI. This CDR3 spans 13 amino acids. V lost 6 bases to trimming and J lost 3 bases; unmatched junction nucleotides: 4. Whole-study results and caveats: The peak T cell response came first, and repertoires were sampled only after it. Spike was spanned by vaccine-associated CD4 TCRs, which were dominant at 160-218 and 743-854.

With respect to this clone: Its antigen remains unidentified.

This TCR derives from an adult in good health. V usage is TRBV18 and J usage is TRBJ1-2; 7 nucleotides agree with TRBD1. The sequencing used peripheral blood, collected on day 0 of AZD1222 vaccination. CDR3 sequence reads: CASSRDRDYGYTF. The CDR3 bases are TGTGCCAGCTCCCGCGACAGGGACTATGGCTACACCTTC.